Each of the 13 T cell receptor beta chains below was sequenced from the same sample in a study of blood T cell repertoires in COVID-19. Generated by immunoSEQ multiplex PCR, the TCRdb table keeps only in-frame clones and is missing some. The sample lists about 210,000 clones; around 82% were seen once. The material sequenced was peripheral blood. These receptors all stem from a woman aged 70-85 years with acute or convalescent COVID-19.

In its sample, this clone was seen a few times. The CDR3 coding sequence is TGTGCCAGTAGTATACAGGGGAAAAGTTCACCCCTCCACTTT. Its translation is CASSIQGKSSPLHF. The rearrangement joins TRBV19 to TRBJ1-6; maybe TRBD1 (6 bases). CDR1 and CDR2 from the germline V gene are LNHDA and SQIVND (reference sequence). V was shortened by 2 bases and J by 9 bases, with 11 bases between the two germline ends. The CDR3 spans 14 residues.

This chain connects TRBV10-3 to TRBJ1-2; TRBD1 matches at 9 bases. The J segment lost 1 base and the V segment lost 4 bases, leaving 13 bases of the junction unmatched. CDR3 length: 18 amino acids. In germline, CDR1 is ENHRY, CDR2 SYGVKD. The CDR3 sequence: CAISVSGTGKNGNYGYTF. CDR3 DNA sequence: TGTGCCATCAGTGTCTCCGGGACAGGGAAAAACGGTAACTATGGCTACACCTTC.

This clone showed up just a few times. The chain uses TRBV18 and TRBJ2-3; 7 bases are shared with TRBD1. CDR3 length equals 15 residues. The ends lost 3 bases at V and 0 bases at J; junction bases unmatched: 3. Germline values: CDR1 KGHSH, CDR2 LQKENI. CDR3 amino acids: CASSPQGVSTDTQYF. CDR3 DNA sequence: TGTGCCAGCTCACCTCAGGGGGTGAGCACAGATACGCAGTATTTT.

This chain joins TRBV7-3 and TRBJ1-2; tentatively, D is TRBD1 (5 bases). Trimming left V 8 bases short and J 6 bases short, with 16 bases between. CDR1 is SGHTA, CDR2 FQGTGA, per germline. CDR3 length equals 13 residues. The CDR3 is CASPGMKGNGYTF. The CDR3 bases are TGTGCCAGCCCAGGGATGAAAGGTAATGGCTACACCTTC.

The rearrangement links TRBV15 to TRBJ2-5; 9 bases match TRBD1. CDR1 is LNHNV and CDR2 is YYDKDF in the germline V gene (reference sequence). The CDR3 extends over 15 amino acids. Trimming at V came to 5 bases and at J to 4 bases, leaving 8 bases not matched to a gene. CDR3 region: CATSGGVGQGETQYF. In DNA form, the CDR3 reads TGTGCCACCAGCGGAGGGGTGGGACAGGGAGAGACCCAGTACTTC.

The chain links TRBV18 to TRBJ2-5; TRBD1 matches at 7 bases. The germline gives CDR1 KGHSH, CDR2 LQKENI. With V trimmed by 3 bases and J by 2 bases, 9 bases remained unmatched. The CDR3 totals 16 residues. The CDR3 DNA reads TGTGCCAGCTCACCCTCTACACAGGGGCCGCAAGAGACCCAGTACTTC. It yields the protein CASSPSTQGPQETQYF.

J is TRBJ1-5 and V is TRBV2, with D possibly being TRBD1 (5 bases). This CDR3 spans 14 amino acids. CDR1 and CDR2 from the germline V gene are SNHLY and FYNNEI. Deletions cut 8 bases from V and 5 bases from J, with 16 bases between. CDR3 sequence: CASGGREDHQPQHF. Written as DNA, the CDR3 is TGTGCCAGCGGGGGTCGGGAGGACCATCAGCCCCAGCATTTT. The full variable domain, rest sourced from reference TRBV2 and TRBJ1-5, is EPEVTQTPSHQVTQMGQEVILRCVPISNHLYFYWYRQILGQKVEFLVSFYNNEISEKSEIFDDQFSVERPDGSNFTLKIRSTKLEDSAMYFCASGGREDHQPQHFGDGTRLSIL.

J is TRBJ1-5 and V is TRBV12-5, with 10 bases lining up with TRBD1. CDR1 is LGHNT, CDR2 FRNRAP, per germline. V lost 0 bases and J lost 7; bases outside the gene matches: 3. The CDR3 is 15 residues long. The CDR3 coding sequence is TGTGCTAGTGGTTTGGTGGGGACAGGGGAGCAGCCCCAGCATTTT. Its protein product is CASGLVGTGEQPQHF.

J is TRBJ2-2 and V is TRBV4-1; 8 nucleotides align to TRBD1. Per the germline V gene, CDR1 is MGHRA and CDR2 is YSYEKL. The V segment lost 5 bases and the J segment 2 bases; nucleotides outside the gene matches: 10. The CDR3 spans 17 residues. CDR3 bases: TGCGCCAGCAGCTCGCCTGCGCAGGGGGCAAACACCGGGGAGCTGTTTTTT. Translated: CASSSPAQGANTGELFF.

CDR3 protein: CASSPAGTTDTQYF. DNA for the CDR3: TGTGCCAGCTCCCCAGCGGGGACCACAGATACGCAGTATTTT. The V call is TRBV5-4, the J call TRBJ2-3; 7 nucleotides line up with TRBD2. The CDR3 extends over 14 amino acids. The ends lost 7 bases at V and 2 bases at J; junction bases unmatched: 7. Germline V gene data show CDR1 as SGHNT and CDR2 as YYREEE (reference sequence).

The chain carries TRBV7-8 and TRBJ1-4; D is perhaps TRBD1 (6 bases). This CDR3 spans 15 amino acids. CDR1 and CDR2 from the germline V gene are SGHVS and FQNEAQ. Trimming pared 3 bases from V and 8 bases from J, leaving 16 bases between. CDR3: CASSLGQQGKEKLFF. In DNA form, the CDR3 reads TGTGCCAGCAGCTTGGGACAACAAGGAAAAGAAAAACTGTTTTTT.

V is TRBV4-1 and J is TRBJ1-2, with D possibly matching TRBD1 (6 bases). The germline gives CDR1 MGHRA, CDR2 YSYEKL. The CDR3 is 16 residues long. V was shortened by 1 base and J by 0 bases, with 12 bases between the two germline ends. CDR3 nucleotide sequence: TGCGCCAGCAGCCAAGCGGCCAGGGGAACTAACTATGGCTACACCTTC. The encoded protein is CASSQAARGTNYGYTF.

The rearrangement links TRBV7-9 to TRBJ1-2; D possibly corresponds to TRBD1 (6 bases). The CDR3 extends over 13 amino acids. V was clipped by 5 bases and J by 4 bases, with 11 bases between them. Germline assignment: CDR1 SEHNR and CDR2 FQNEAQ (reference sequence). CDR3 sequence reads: CASSPRTVYGYTF. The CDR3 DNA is TGTGCCAGCAGCCCGCGGACAGTCTATGGCTACACCTTC.